Presented here are 10 T cell receptor beta chains from one specimen sequenced in a study of cytomegalovirus exposure and HLA in healthy donors. Primers: 60 Vbeta forward and 13 Jbeta reverse. Some clones are missing from TCRdb's copy, which holds only in-frame ones; the method was immunoSEQ multiplex PCR. The sample holds around 160,000 clones, roughly two thirds seen once. The sample consisted of PBMCs. These receptors all come from a woman between 40 and 50 years old in good health and CMV-seropositive.

The gene calls are TRBV2 and TRBJ1-5; D is unresolved. The CDR3 spans 14 residues. The V gene lost 2 bases and the J gene lost 4 bases, with 9 bases spanning the gap. Germline V gene lookup returns CDR1 SNHLY and CDR2 FYNNEI. CDR3 in DNA: TGTGCCAGCAGTGAATTCCGTGTTAATCAGCCCCAGCATTTT. This sequence encodes CASSEFRVNQPQHF.

In this sample, this clone turned up once. The chain combines TRBV11-1 with TRBJ1-5, with D unclear. Germline lookup yields CDR1 SGHAT and CDR2 FQDESV (reference sequence). V lost 5 bases and J lost 6, with 14 bases in between. The length of the CDR3 is 14 residues. This chain's CDR3 is CASSTAGSGQPQHF. The CDR3 nucleotides are TGTGCCAGCAGCACCGCCGGGAGTGGTCAGCCCCAGCATTTT.

Of note for this clone: The same CDR3 is also encoded by other DNA sequences in this sample. This chain links TRBV20-1 with TRBJ1-1; D not certain. The CDR3 runs to 11 residues. Germline CDR1 reads DFQATT; CDR2 reads SNEGSKA (reference sequence). Trimming stripped 2 bases from V and 6 bases from J, with 7 bases between. The CDR3 sequence: CSARQAAEAFF. The CDR3 nucleotides read TGCAGTGCTAGACAGGCAGCTGAAGCTTTCTTT.

Only a few counts were recorded for this clone. The V gene is TRBV6-1, the J gene TRBJ2-7; a weak D match, TRBD1 (6 bases). Trimming took 1 base from V and 2 from J, leaving 12 bases between them. CDR3 length: 15 amino acids. The germline V gene has CDR1 MNHNS and CDR2 SASEGT. The CDR3 region is CASSEEWTATYEQYF. The DNA for the CDR3 is TGTGCCAGCAGTGAAGAATGGACAGCCACCTACGAGCAGTACTTC.

The rearrangement uses TRBV23-1 and TRBJ1-4; unclear D gene. TRBV23-1 counts as an open reading frame of uncertain function. The CDR3 runs 13 residues. V lost 1 base and J 8 bases, leaving 8 bases between the germline ends. In DNA, the CDR3 is TGCGCCAGCAGTCAATTTCGACTGGAAAAACTGTTTTTT. Translating it yields CASSQFRLEKLFF.

This chain links TRBV28 with TRBJ2-7; TRBD1 is a possible D gene (6 bases). The germline gives CDR1 MDHEN, CDR2 SYDVKM. Trimming pared 5 bases from V and 6 bases from J, leaving 14 bases between. CDR3 size: 13 residues. The CDR3 DNA is TGTGCCAGCAGTCTCCCGACAGGACCCGAGCAGTACTTC. Encoded protein: CASSLPTGPEQYF. Together with reference TRBV28 and TRBJ2-7, the CDR3 gives the full variable domain: DVKVTQSSRYLVKRTGEKVFLECVQDMDHENMFWYRQDPGLGLRLIYFSYDVKMKEKGDIPEGYSVSREKKERFSLILESASTNQTSMYLCASSLPTGPEQYFGPGTRLTVT.

Comment on this clone: Additional DNA sequences in this sample encode the identical CDR3. The rearrangement uses TRBV6-5 and TRBJ1-1; 10 nucleotides line up with TRBD1. This CDR3 comprises 14 residues. Per germline, CDR1 MNHEY and CDR2 SVGAGI. Trimming took 6 bases from V and 4 from J; bases not matched to a gene: 5. The CDR3 region has the DNA TGTGCCAGCAGCTCCGGACAGGGGGTCACTGAAGCTTTCTTT. Its translation: CASSSGQGVTEAFF.

This chain links TRBV7-2 with TRBJ2-1, with 9 positions matching TRBD2. The V and J ends lost 5 bases and 6 bases, in that order; junction bases with no gene match: 8. The V gene's germline CDR1 is SGHTA and CDR2 FQGNSA. The length of the CDR3 is 15 residues. CDR3 bases: TGTGCCAGCAGCCAGAGACTAGCGGAGTCCAATGAGCAGTTCTTC. Amino acids: CASSQRLAESNEQFF.

The genes are TRBV10-1 and TRBJ2-3, with 10 bases that match TRBD2. CDR1 and CDR2 from the germline V gene are WNHNN and SYGVQD (reference sequence). The junction had 7 bases not matched to a gene; V was cut back by 1 base and J by 3 bases. The length of the CDR3 is 17 residues. The CDR3 here is CASSEWASGGPTDTQYF. The CDR3 coding sequence is TGCGCCAGCAGTGAGTGGGCTAGCGGGGGCCCAACAGATACGCAGTATTTT.

V and J are TRBV6-1 and TRBJ1-2; 7 bases line up with TRBD1. Germline-derived CDR1 and CDR2 are MNHNS and SASEGT. The CDR3 runs to 14 residues. The ends lost 4 bases at V and 7 bases at J; junction bases unmatched: 9. In nucleotides, the CDR3 is TGTGCCAGCAGTGGCGACAGGGCGGCGGGTGGCTACACCTTC. Its protein product is CASSGDRAAGGYTF.